This entry lists 29 T cell receptor beta chains sequenced from one sample in a study of shared clonotypes between healthy human individuals. Using immunoSEQ multiplex PCR, the repertoire was profiled, and TCRdb retains in-frame clones only, with some absent. The sample shows 2,100,000 or so clones, 90% to 97% of them seen only once. Sequenced: naive CD4+ T cells sorted from blood. Subset defined: CD45RA+ positively selected. The receptors were gathered from a man between 18 and 29 years old in good health.

This clone was picked up a small number of times. The V and J genes are TRBV5-6 and TRBJ2-7, with D hard to call. The CDR3 covers 11 residues. The germline V gene encodes CDR1 SGHDT and CDR2 YYEEEE. V gave up 5 bases and J gave up 4 bases, with 7 bases separating them. CDR3 in amino acids: CASSEGYEQYF. The CDR3 DNA follows: TGTGCCAGCAGTGAAGGGTACGAGCAGTACTTC.

This clone was detected once. V usage is TRBV28 and J usage is TRBJ2-7; TRBD1 aligns across 7 bases. Germline lookup yields CDR1 MDHEN and CDR2 SYDVKM. The V and J ends lost 4 bases and 0 bases, in that order; junction bases with no gene match: 6. The CDR3 length is 15 residues. The CDR3 region is CASSSGQVVSYEQYF. CDR3 DNA sequence: TGTGCCAGCAGTTCTGGACAGGTAGTCTCCTACGAGCAGTACTTC.

The chain links TRBV28 to TRBJ1-5; tentatively, D is TRBD1 (6 bases). Germline V CDR1 and CDR2: MDHEN, SYDVKM. The CDR3 is made up of 13 amino acids. With 9 bases removed from V and 5 bases from J, the gap between germline ends came to 14 bases. The CDR3 region has the DNA TGTGCCAGTCGACAGGCGGGGGATCAGCCCCAGCATTTT. Translation: CASRQAGDQPQHF. The full variable domain, with the rest looked up from reference TRBV28 and TRBJ1-5, is DVKVTQSSRYLVKRTGEKVFLECVQDMDHENMFWYRQDPGLGLRLIYFSYDVKMKEKGDIPEGYSVSREKKERFSLILESASTNQTSMYLCASRQAGDQPQHFGDGTRLSIL.

The chain links TRBV11-2 to TRBJ2-7, with D possibly matching TRBD2 (5 bases). CDR1 and CDR2 (germline): SGHAT, FQNNGV. V was cut by 5 bases and J by 0 bases, with 14 bases left in between. The CDR3 totals 15 residues. CDR3 DNA: TGTGCCAGCAGCCCACTCCCGGGGAACTCCTACGAGCAGTACTTC. This encodes CASSPLPGNSYEQYF.

This clone was seen a handful of times. The rearrangement joins TRBV7-2 to TRBJ1-2; the D gene is possibly TRBD1 (5 bases). The CDR3 consists of 13 residues. The germline V gene encodes CDR1 SGHTA and CDR2 FQGNSA. V shed 2 bases and J shed 7 bases, with 11 bases lying between them. The CDR3 nucleotides are TGTGCCAGCAGCTTAAATCAGGGAAGTGGCTACACCTTC. It is translated as CASSLNQGSGYTF.

This chain joins TRBV28 and TRBJ1-4; tentatively, D is TRBD1 (6 bases). This CDR3 region has 15 residues. Per the germline V gene, CDR1 is MDHEN and CDR2 is SYDVKM. V was shortened by 4 bases and J by 7 bases, with 16 bases between the two germline ends. For the CDR3, the DNA is TGTGCCAGCAGTTCGTCCCAGGACAGACTTGAAAAACTGTTTTTT. Its translation is CASSSSQDRLEKLFF.

The gene calls are TRBV5-5 and TRBJ2-7; the D is unclear. This CDR3 comprises 11 residues. CDR1 is SGHKS, CDR2 YYEKEE, per germline (reference sequence). Between the trimmed V and J ends, which lost 0 bases and 7 bases, there was a span of 5 bases. CDR3 nucleotides: TGTGCCAGCAGCTTGGAAGGGGAGCAGTACTTC. Protein sequence: CASSLEGEQYF.

The chain has TRBV2 and TRBJ2-7; D may be TRBD1 (5 bases). CDR1 is SNHLY, CDR2 FYNNEI, per germline. The CDR3 extends over 13 amino acids. The V and J ends lost 5 bases and 3 bases respectively, with 11 bases between them. The CDR3 region is CASSPGHFYEQYF. DNA for the CDR3: TGTGCCAGCAGTCCCGGACATTTCTACGAGCAGTACTTC.

The V and J genes are TRBV5-1 and TRBJ2-1; D possibly uses TRBD1 or TRBD2 (6 bases each). Germline CDR1 SGHRS, CDR2 YFSETQ. The CDR3 runs to 13 residues. V was clipped by 5 bases and J by 10 bases, with 16 bases between them. CDR3 sequence: CASSLAGHREQFF. In DNA, the CDR3 is TGCGCCAGCAGTCTTGCGGGACACCGGGAGCAGTTCTTC.

This chain uses TRBV9 with TRBJ1-1, with D perhaps matching TRBD1 (5 bases). The CDR3 is 14 amino acids. The V gene's germline CDR1 is SGDLS and CDR2 YYNGEE. V was trimmed by 4 bases and J by 1 base, leaving 11 bases between them. The DNA of the CDR3 is TGTGCCAGCAGCAAACAGGTGGAGAACACTGAAGCTTTCTTT. This codes for CASSKQVENTEAFF.

The V and J genes are TRBV7-8 and TRBJ1-3; no definite D call. With 5 bases removed from V and 1 base from J, the gap between germline ends came to 9 bases. The V gene's germline CDR1 is SGHVS and CDR2 FQNEAQ. This CDR3 comprises 14 residues. CDR3 nucleotide sequence: TGTGCCAGCAGCATCCAGGCTTCTGGAAACACCATATATTTT. Translation: CASSIQASGNTIYF.

The chain is built from TRBV29-1 and TRBJ1-2; no firm D call. Germline CDR1 is SQVTM and CDR2 is ANQGSEA. V lost 2 bases, J lost 8 bases, and 9 bases lay in between. This CDR3 has 11 amino acids. The CDR3 sequence is CSVESLRGYTF. The CDR3 DNA reads TGCAGCGTTGAAAGTTTACGAGGCTACACCTTC.

The V call is TRBV5-6, the J call TRBJ2-3; 9 positions agree with TRBD2. This CDR3 region has 15 residues. V trimming: 7 bases; J trimming: 3 bases; junction bases outside the gene matches: 9. Per germline, CDR1 SGHDT and CDR2 YYEEEE. The CDR3 coding sequence is TGTGCCAGCTTGCCACTCAGCGGGAGGACAGATACGCAGTATTTT. It specifies CASLPLSGRTDTQYF.

The chain has TRBV30 and TRBJ1-1; D is possibly TRBD1 (6 bases). This CDR3 has 13 amino acids. The V end was cut by 2 bases, the J end by 1 base, with 8 bases between. Germline CDR1 reads GTSNPN; CDR2 reads SVGIG (reference sequence). The CDR3 nucleotides read TGTGCCTGGAGTAGACAGGAGAACACTGAAGCTTTCTTT. This codes for CAWSRQENTEAFF.

The V call is TRBV7-2, the J call TRBJ1-1, with D maybe TRBD1 (5 bases). Trimming took off 2 bases at V and 2 bases at J, with 12 bases between the two ends. This CDR3 region has 15 residues. Germline lookup yields CDR1 SGHTA and CDR2 FQGNSA. This CDR3 is CASSLSDSPNTEAFF. The CDR3 DNA follows: TGTGCCAGCAGCTTATCAGACAGCCCTAACACTGAAGCTTTCTTT.

In the case of this clone: The same CDR3 arises from other DNA sequences in this sample as well. The V gene is TRBV7-9, the J gene TRBJ1-1; D uncertain. Germline V gives CDR1 SEHNR, CDR2 FQNEAQ (reference sequence). The CDR3 has 9 residues. Trimming took 5 bases from V and 6 from J, leaving 1 base between them. CDR3: CASSPEAFF. For the CDR3, the DNA is TGTGCCAGCAGCCCTGAAGCTTTCTTT.

The V call is TRBV5-1, the J call TRBJ2-7; 7 bases match TRBD1. This CDR3 spans 15 amino acids. V lost 0 bases and J lost 3; bases outside the gene matches: 6. Germline V gives CDR1 SGHRS, CDR2 YFSETQ. The CDR3 DNA sequence: TGCGCCAGCAGCTTGGAACAGGGGCCCCTCTACGAGCAGTACTTC. Its protein product is CASSLEQGPLYEQYF.

The chain uses TRBV7-2 and TRBJ2-7; TRBD2 aligns across 8 bases. Losses at the gene ends were 8 bases for V and 0 bases for J; bases not matched to a gene: 6. The germline V gene has CDR1 SGHTA and CDR2 FQGNSA. The CDR3 consists of 14 residues. DNA for the CDR3: TGTGCCAGCGGCCGGGGGGGTTTCTCCTACGAGCAGTACTTC. This translates into CASGRGGFSYEQYF.

The gene calls are TRBV18 and TRBJ1-1, with D hard to call. CDR1 is KGHSH and CDR2 is LQKENI in the germline V gene. V was cut by 6 bases and J by 8 bases, with 22 bases left in between. The length of the CDR3 is 15 residues. This CDR3 is CASSPVRRLPIEAFF. CDR3 sequence (DNA): TGTGCCAGCTCCCCGGTACGCAGGTTACCAATCGAAGCTTTCTTT.

The CDR3 loop is CASTDSGRVAKNIQYF. DNA for the CDR3: TGTGCCAGCACTGATAGCGGGAGAGTGGCCAAAAACATTCAGTACTTC. The chain is built from TRBV6-6 and TRBJ2-4, with 9 bases identical to TRBD2. The V segment lost 7 bases and the J segment 1 base; nucleotides outside the gene matches: 8. Looked up from germline, CDR1 is MNHNY and CDR2 is SVGAGI (reference sequence). This CDR3 is built from 16 residues.

The V and J genes are TRBV5-1 and TRBJ2-3; D not certain. V was clipped by 4 bases and J by 4 bases, with 13 bases between them. The CDR3 spans 14 residues. Germline V gives CDR1 SGHRS, CDR2 YFSETQ. The CDR3 spells CASSLSPGPDTQYF. The CDR3 nucleotides are TGCGCCAGCAGCCTCTCTCCTGGACCAGATACGCAGTATTTT.

This chain uses TRBV5-1 with TRBJ2-1; possibly TRBD1 for D (5 bases). This CDR3 has 13 residues. Trimming cost V 0 bases and J 9 bases, with 10 bases left between them. The germline CDR1 and CDR2 sequences are SGHRS and YFSETQ. The DNA for the CDR3 is TGCGCCAGCAGCTTGGGTAATAGGGGTGAGCAGTTCTTC. Translating it yields CASSLGNRGEQFF.

This clone was observed a few times. The chain has TRBV4-3 and TRBJ1-1; D not certain. The CDR3 has 14 residues. Looked up from germline, CDR1 is LGHNA and CDR2 is YSLEER. V gave up 3 bases and J gave up 1 base, with 9 bases separating them. The CDR3 sequence: CASSQEASNTEAFF. CDR3 bases: TGCGCCAGCAGCCAGGAGGCCTCGAACACTGAAGCTTTCTTT.

Points on this clone: Other DNA variants within this sample encode the same CDR3. The chain is built from TRBV19 and TRBJ1-5, with 7 nucleotides matching TRBD1. CDR3 length: 15 amino acids. Germline values: CDR1 LNHDA, CDR2 SQIVND (reference sequence). V was clipped by 6 bases and J by 4 bases; unmatched bases: 9. CDR3 nucleotide sequence: TGTGCCAGTAGAACGACAGGGATAAGTAATCAGCCCCAGCATTTT. Translating it yields CASRTTGISNQPQHF.

The rearrangement links TRBV11-3 to TRBJ2-2; D is ambiguous. V was clipped by 5 bases and J by 6 bases, with 10 bases between them. The CDR3 runs to 13 residues. Per the germline V gene, CDR1 is SGHNT and CDR2 is YENEEA. The CDR3 DNA follows: TGTGCCAGCAGCCTCGGCGGACCCGGGGAGCTGTTTTTT. It specifies CASSLGGPGELFF.

The V call is TRBV18, the J call TRBJ2-3; TRBD2 matches at 8 bases. The CDR3 is 16 residues long. V lost 4 bases, J lost 4 bases, and 10 bases stayed unmatched. CDR1 is KGHSH, CDR2 LQKENI, per germline. CDR3 amino acids: CASSQPGLGASDTQYF. DNA of the CDR3: TGTGCCAGCTCACAGCCGGGACTAGGAGCGTCAGATACGCAGTATTTT.

This clone has only one observation. The chain uses TRBV10-3 and TRBJ2-7; 8 bases fit TRBD1. Germline CDR1 and CDR2: ENHRY and SYGVKD. J gave up 2 bases and V 5 bases, and 14 bases lay outside the gene matches. CDR3 length equals 17 residues. The CDR3 nucleotides read TGTGCCATCAGTCCTCGAACCGGACAGGGAACAACCTACGAGCAGTACTTC. This encodes CAISPRTGQGTTYEQYF.

This clone was counted only a few times. The gene calls are TRBV2 and TRBJ1-5; D uncertain. The CDR3 loop spans 13 amino acids. Trimming removed 7 bases at V and 0 bases at J, with 7 bases between. Germline lookup yields CDR1 SNHLY and CDR2 FYNNEI. As DNA, the CDR3 is TGTGCCAGCAAAGACTATAGCAATCAGCCCCAGCATTTT. The encoded protein is CASKDYSNQPQHF.

This chain uses TRBV11-2 with TRBJ2-7, with TRBD2 matching 8 bases. In germline, CDR1 is SGHAT, CDR2 FQNNGV. Trimming at V came to 2 bases and at J to 3 bases, leaving 15 bases not matched to a gene. CDR3 length equals 18 residues. The CDR3 protein is CASSLTYAISREGYEQYF. DNA for the CDR3: TGTGCCAGCAGCTTAACGTATGCCATATCACGGGAGGGCTACGAGCAGTACTTC.